The 27 T cell receptor beta chains in this list originate from one sample, sequenced in a study of T cell repertoires in cytomegalovirus infection. TCRdb ran MiXCR on the reads and lists one entry per CDR3 protein. Among roughly 280,000 distinct CDR3 sequences listed, roughly 13% were seen once. The sample taken for sequencing was PBMCs. The receptors originated from a human donor in good health (CMV status not recorded). Some clones in this sample may be carry-over from other donors' samples.

This clonotype has ten or more counts. J is TRBJ2-6 and V is TRBV6-5; D unresolved. V was shortened by 2 bases and J by 1 base, with 6 bases between the two germline ends. The CDR3 loop spans 15 amino acids. The germline V gene encodes CDR1 MNHEY and CDR2 SVGAGI. CDR3 nucleotides: TGTGCCAGCAGTTACGAGGCATCTGGGGCCAACGTCCTGACTTTC. The encoded protein is CASSYEASGANVLTF.

This clonotype showed up just a few times. This chain links TRBV2 with TRBJ2-5; 8 bases fit TRBD2. The CDR3 length is 14 residues. From germline, CDR1 is SNHLY and CDR2 FYNNEI. Trimming at V came to 2 bases and at J to 4 bases, leaving 3 bases not matched to a gene. The CDR3 here is CASSERLAGETQYF. Written as DNA, the CDR3 is TGTGCCAGCAGTGAAAGGCTAGCGGGAGAGACCCAGTACTTC.

This sequence joins TRBV20-1 and TRBJ2-1, with 14 bases aligning to TRBD2. The CDR3 totals 15 residues. Trimming took 7 bases from V and 7 from J; bases not matched to a gene: 9. The germline V gene encodes CDR1 DFQATT and CDR2 SNEGSKA (reference sequence). CDR3 sequence reads: CSVGPWTSGRNEQFF. The CDR3 nucleotides are TGCAGTGTGGGACCTTGGACTAGCGGGAGGAATGAGCAGTTCTTC.

The V and J genes are TRBV19 and TRBJ1-2; maybe TRBD1 (6 bases). The germline V gene has CDR1 LNHDA and CDR2 SQIVND (reference sequence). The V and J ends lost 9 bases and 3 bases respectively, with 14 bases between them. This CDR3 comprises 13 residues. CDR3 DNA sequence: TGTGCCAGCGCCGACAGGACAGACTATGGCTACACCTTC. This codes for CASADRTDYGYTF.

This clonotype was detected a few times. CDR3 DNA sequence: TGCAGTGCTAGAGATCGGCAGAGAAATGAGCAGTTCTTC. Its translation is CSARDRQRNEQFF. V usage is TRBV20-1 and J usage is TRBJ2-1, with D uncertain. Trimming removed 0 bases at V and 7 bases at J, with 10 bases between. CDR3 length equals 13 residues. CDR1 and CDR2 (germline): DFQATT, SNEGSKA (reference sequence).

V usage is TRBV10-3 and J usage is TRBJ1-6; 7 bases line up with TRBD1. The CDR3 has 13 residues. Germline CDR1 reads ENHRY; CDR2 reads SYGVKD. V lost 11 bases and J lost 7; bases outside the gene matches: 8. Here the CDR3 reads CAVRDSVNSPLHF. The CDR3 nucleotides are TGTGCCGTACGGGACAGCGTAAATTCACCCCTCCACTTT.

This sequence joins TRBV20-1 and TRBJ1-6, with TRBD1 matching over 8 bases. CDR1 is DFQATT, CDR2 SNEGSKA, per germline (reference sequence). There are 15 residues in the CDR3. J was trimmed by 7 bases and V by 7 bases; bases with no gene match: 12. The CDR3 reads CSVTEGGTGNSPLHF. The CDR3 DNA sequence: TGCAGTGTCACGGAGGGCGGGACAGGCAATTCACCCCTCCACTTT.

This clonotype was observed many times. The chain joins TRBV7-2 to TRBJ2-5; D is unclear. The CDR3 totals 13 residues. V was clipped by 5 bases and J by 4 bases, with 11 bases between them. Germline CDR1 reads SGHTA; CDR2 reads FQGNSA. CDR3 sequence: CASSLWSVETQYF. In DNA, the CDR3 is TGTGCCAGCAGCCTCTGGTCTGTAGAGACCCAGTACTTC. Full variable domain (rest looked up from reference TRBV7-2 and TRBJ2-5): GAGVSQSPSNKVTEKGKDVELRCDPISGHTALYWYRQSLGQGLEFLIYFQGNSAPDKSGLPSDRFSAERTGGSVSTLTIQRTQQEDSAVYLCASSLWSVETQYFGPGTRLLVL.

The CDR3 coding sequence is TGCGCCAGCAGCCAAGTCAGGGATAACACCGGGGAGCTGTTTTTT. This translates into CASSQVRDNTGELFF. The chain recombines TRBV4-3 with TRBJ2-2; a possible D gene is TRBD1 (5 bases). Germline values: CDR1 LGHNA, CDR2 YSLEER. Trimming took off 1 base at V and 2 bases at J, with 8 bases between the two ends. This CDR3 comprises 15 residues.

The chain links TRBV7-2 to TRBJ2-1; unclear D gene. Trimming took 0 bases from V and 4 from J, leaving 7 bases between them. Germline lookup yields CDR1 SGHTA and CDR2 FQGNSA. This CDR3 comprises 14 residues. The CDR3 region is CASSLADGYNEQFF. DNA of the CDR3: TGTGCCAGCAGCTTAGCCGACGGTTACAATGAGCAGTTCTTC.

The rearrangement uses TRBV2 and TRBJ2-5; 8 bases are a match to TRBD2. This CDR3 spans 15 amino acids. Trimming took 6 bases from V and 4 from J; bases not matched to a gene: 10. Germline CDR1 reads SNHLY; CDR2 reads FYNNEI. CDR3: CASRNPGTRRETQYF. DNA for the CDR3: TGTGCCAGCAGAAACCCTGGGACTAGAAGAGAGACCCAGTACTTC. Drawing the rest from reference TRBV2 and TRBJ2-5, the complete variable domain is EPEVTQTPSHQVTQMGQEVILRCVPISNHLYFYWYRQILGQKVEFLVSFYNNEISEKSEIFDDQFSVERPDGSNFTLKIRSTKLEDSAMYFCASRNPGTRRETQYFGPGTRLLVL.

The genes are TRBV18 and TRBJ1-5; D is possibly TRBD1 (6 bases). V gave up 3 bases and J gave up 2 bases, with 11 bases separating them. The CDR3 runs 15 residues. Germline-derived CDR1 and CDR2 are KGHSH and LQKENI. The CDR3 sequence: CASSPLQGGNQPQHF. The CDR3 DNA reads as TGTGCCAGCTCACCCTTACAGGGCGGCAATCAGCCCCAGCATTTT.

This clonotype has a handful of counts. The chain links TRBV2 to TRBJ1-5; 7 bases align to TRBD1. The germline CDR1 and CDR2 sequences are SNHLY and FYNNEI. The CDR3 sequence is 14 residues long. The J segment lost 1 base and the V segment lost 10 bases, leaving 7 bases of the junction unmatched. In DNA, the CDR3 is TGTGCCACCCACGCGACAGGGAGCAATCAGCCCCAGCATTTT. Protein sequence: CATHATGSNQPQHF.

This clonotype came up a few times. The chain employs TRBV18 and TRBJ1-5; D gene uncertain. V shed 2 bases and J shed 1 base, with 15 bases lying between them. CDR1 and CDR2 (germline): KGHSH, LQKENI. The CDR3 consists of 17 residues. CDR3 sequence (DNA): TGTGCCAGCTCACCATCTGGCCCGGGAGACAGCAATCAGCCCCAGCATTTT. Residues: CASSPSGPGDSNQPQHF.

This clonotype was recorded a few times. This rearrangement joins TRBV2 to TRBJ1-5; D might be TRBD1 (5 bases). Germline CDR1 and CDR2: SNHLY and FYNNEI. The CDR3 loop spans 14 amino acids. The ends were cut back, 5 bases at V and 3 bases at J, with 11 bases in the middle. As DNA, the CDR3 is TGTGCCAGCAGTCTACAGGCGATCAATCAGCCCCAGCATTTT. It translates to CASSLQAINQPQHF.

CDR3 sequence (DNA): TGCAGTGCCGGAGCCGGGGGGACAGGGGGCGCTTCGGGACTCCACTTT. This codes for CSAGAGGTGGASGLHF. The chain recombines TRBV20-1 with TRBJ1-6; TRBD1 agrees at 12 bases. Germline lookup yields CDR1 DFQATT and CDR2 SNEGSKA (reference sequence). This CDR3 is built from 16 residues. The V and J ends lost 6 bases and 16 bases, in that order; junction bases with no gene match: 19.

This clonotype has at least ten counts. The chain's CDR3 is CASSFGQGLTYTEAFF. The DNA for the CDR3 is TGTGCCAGCAGCTTCGGACAGGGCCTAACGTACACTGAAGCTTTCTTT. The chain uses TRBV7-9 and TRBJ1-1, with 8 bases identical to TRBD1. Losses at the gene ends were 3 bases for V and 3 bases for J; bases not matched to a gene: 9. CDR1 and CDR2 from the germline V gene are SEHNR and FQNEAQ (reference sequence). CDR3 length equals 16 residues.

In its sample, this clonotype was seen many times. The chain is built from TRBV7-8 and TRBJ2-3, with no clear D. CDR1 and CDR2 from the germline V gene are SGHVS and FQNEAQ. Trimming took 4 bases from V and 5 from J, leaving 7 bases between them. The CDR3 totals 12 residues. This CDR3 reads CASSSGVDTQYF. The DNA for the CDR3 is TGTGCCAGCAGCTCTGGGGTAGATACGCAGTATTTT.

This clonotype was seen ten or more times. The chain has TRBV6-1 and TRBJ2-2; a possible D gene is TRBD2 (5 bases). Between the trimmed V and J ends, which lost 11 bases and 0 bases, there was a span of 13 bases. CDR1 and CDR2 (germline): MNHNS, SASEGT. The CDR3 is made up of 14 amino acids. CDR3 DNA: TGTGCCTCTAGGACGGGGACGAACACCGGGGAGCTGTTTTTT. Translating it yields CASRTGTNTGELFF.

This clonotype was seen a handful of times. The V call is TRBV20-1, the J call TRBJ1-1; D is ambiguous. Deletions cut 6 bases from V and 1 base from J, with 12 bases between. Germline values: CDR1 DFQATT, CDR2 SNEGSKA (reference sequence). The CDR3 consists of 13 residues. As DNA, the CDR3 is TGCAGTGCCTCTGCCTGGGCGAACACTGAAGCTTTCTTT. It translates to CSASAWANTEAFF.

The chain couples TRBV20-1 to TRBJ2-7, with no clear D. Germline lookup yields CDR1 DFQATT and CDR2 SNEGSKA (reference sequence). The length of the CDR3 is 12 residues. Deletions cut 3 bases from V and 7 bases from J, with 13 bases between. The CDR3 spells CSASDDRGEQYF. For the CDR3, the DNA is TGCAGTGCTAGCGATGACCGTGGGGAGCAGTACTTC.

In its sample, this clonotype was seen a few times. This chain connects TRBV27 to TRBJ2-1, with 7 bases that match TRBD2. The CDR3 loop spans 18 amino acids. CDR1 and CDR2 (germline): MNHEY, SMNVEV (reference sequence). V shed 3 bases, J shed 15 bases, and the junction held 26 bases outside the gene matches. CDR3: CASSFRALPQRDPKNAFF. The CDR3 DNA reads TGTGCCAGCAGTTTCCGGGCCCTGCCTCAGCGGGATCCTAAAAATGCGTTCTTC.

J is TRBJ1-4 and V is TRBV6-5; a weak D match, TRBD1 (5 bases). Trimming took off 6 bases at V and 2 bases at J, with 10 bases between the two ends. The CDR3 totals 14 residues. Germline V lookup: CDR1 MNHEY, CDR2 SVGAGI. The chain's CDR3 is CASSGGATNEKLFF. The CDR3 nucleotides are TGTGCCAGCAGCGGAGGGGCTACTAATGAAAAACTGTTTTTT.

Ten or more counts support this clonotype. The rearrangement joins TRBV6-5 to TRBJ1-3; D remains unclear. CDR1 MNHEY and CDR2 SVGAGI come from the germline V gene. The CDR3 extends over 14 amino acids. V was trimmed by 7 bases and J by 0 bases, leaving 10 bases between them. DNA for the CDR3: TGTGCCAGCAAGCCGGGTCCCTCTGGAAACACCATATATTTT. Translation gives CASKPGPSGNTIYF.

Regarding this clonotype: This may be a read error, as it is one base from a much larger clone. The rearrangement uses TRBV2 and TRBJ2-1; D may correspond to TRBD1 or TRBD2 (5 bases each). CDR3 size: 17 residues. Germline V CDR1 and CDR2: SNHLY, FYNNEI. CDR3 in DNA: TGTGGCAGCAGAGCCCACGGTGGTCCCCGAGGGGCCAATGAGCAGTTCTTC. Translation gives CGSRAHGGPRGANEQFF.

This clonotype came up many times. The chain is built from TRBV20-1 and TRBJ2-1, with 11 bases identical to TRBD2. Germline V gene sequence: CDR1 DFQATT, CDR2 SNEGSKA (reference sequence). This CDR3 is 16 amino acids long. Trimming at V came to 3 bases and at J to 5 bases, leaving 9 bases not matched to a gene. The CDR3 region is CSARLGGTSGNNEQFF. DNA for the CDR3: TGCAGTGCTAGGTTGGGTGGGACTAGCGGAAACAATGAGCAGTTCTTC.

This clonotype was found many times. This chain uses TRBV7-2 with TRBJ2-5; D is perhaps TRBD2 (5 bases). This CDR3 has 14 residues. Germline-derived CDR1 and CDR2 are SGHTA and FQGNSA. V was clipped by 5 bases and J by 3 bases, with 13 bases between them. CDR3 in amino acids: CASSPTGMKETQYF. CDR3 in DNA: TGTGCCAGCAGCCCGACCGGGATGAAAGAGACCCAGTACTTC.